Each of the 6 T cell receptor beta chains below was sequenced from the same sample in a study of spatial heterogeneity in lung cancer (dated by TCRdb to about 2019). Preparation of the library involved 5' RACE. The reads were generated on a NextSeq 500. The public reads were reprocessed in TCRdb via fastp at Q25 and MiXCR, keeping in-frame beta chains. Rows with a matching CDR3 protein are joined into one entry that keeps the most common DNA and genes. Within this sample are about 120,000 distinct CDR3 sequences, with more than 10% of them counted one time only. The ten largest make up roughly 24% of the sample. The sample's time point label, decoded: blood at routine non-recurrence follow-up after resection. This sample comprised PBMCs, obtained at follow-up. These receptors came from a female donor with early-stage non-small cell lung cancer.

This clonotype was seen a handful of times. The chain uses TRBV28 and TRBJ1-5, with TRBD1 as a possible D gene (6 bases). CDR3 length: 16 residues. Trimming took off 5 bases at V and 6 bases at J, with 20 bases between the two ends. Germline CDR1 MDHEN, CDR2 SYDVKM. The CDR3 loop is CASSAPQGEQGQPQHF. DNA for the CDR3: TGTGCCAGCAGTGCCCCTCAAGGCGAACAGGGTCAGCCCCAGCATTTT.

This clonotype was seen more than once but under ten times. The rearrangement joins TRBV21-1 to TRBJ2-5; TRBD2, as called in the table, went unchecked against the DNA. TRBV21-1 is reported as a pseudogene. The CDR3 has 15 residues. For the CDR3, the DNA is TGTGCCAGCAGGGCCCTCCAGGAGGGTCTCGAGACCCAGTACTTC. Residues: CASRALQEGLETQYF.

V is TRBV3-1 and J is TRBJ1-2; D uncertain. The germline V gene has CDR1 LGHDT and CDR2 YNNKEL (reference sequence). Trimming pared 0 bases from V and 6 bases from J, leaving 11 bases between. The length of the CDR3 is 14 residues. The CDR3: CASSQEGGWNGYTF. CDR3 in DNA: TGTGCCAGCAGCCAAGAAGGAGGGTGGAATGGCTACACCTTC.

This clonotype was seen only a few times. The J gene is TRBJ2-5, the V gene TRBV10-1; D may correspond to TRBD1 or TRBD2 (5 bases each). The germline V and J ends were trimmed by 5 bases and 5 bases, with 15 bases remaining between them. The CDR3 covers 14 residues. CDR1 is WNHNN and CDR2 is SYGVQD in the germline V gene (reference sequence). The DNA of the CDR3 is TGCGCCAGCAGTCCCGGGACCCCTAAGGAGACCCAGTACTTC. Translated, it gives CASSPGTPKETQYF.

This clonotype was recorded many times. The chain joins TRBV4-3 to TRBJ1-1; unclear D gene. V lost 2 bases to trimming and J lost 1 base, with 11 bases between them. The CDR3 is made up of 15 amino acids. Germline V gene sequence: CDR1 LGHNA, CDR2 YSLEER. CDR3 sequence: CASSQIAAGNTEAFF. Here the CDR3 DNA reads TGCGCCAGCAGCCAAATAGCAGCGGGGAACACTGAAGCTTTCTTT.

The rearrangement joins TRBV28 to TRBJ2-7; D may match TRBD1 or TRBD2 (5 bases each). The V gene lost 3 bases and the J gene lost 2 bases, with 11 bases spanning the gap. This CDR3 is 14 amino acids long. Germline V lookup: CDR1 MDHEN, CDR2 SYDVKM. The CDR3 protein is CASSLGTVTYEQYF. In DNA, the CDR3 is TGTGCCAGCAGTTTGGGGACCGTTACCTACGAGCAGTACTTC.